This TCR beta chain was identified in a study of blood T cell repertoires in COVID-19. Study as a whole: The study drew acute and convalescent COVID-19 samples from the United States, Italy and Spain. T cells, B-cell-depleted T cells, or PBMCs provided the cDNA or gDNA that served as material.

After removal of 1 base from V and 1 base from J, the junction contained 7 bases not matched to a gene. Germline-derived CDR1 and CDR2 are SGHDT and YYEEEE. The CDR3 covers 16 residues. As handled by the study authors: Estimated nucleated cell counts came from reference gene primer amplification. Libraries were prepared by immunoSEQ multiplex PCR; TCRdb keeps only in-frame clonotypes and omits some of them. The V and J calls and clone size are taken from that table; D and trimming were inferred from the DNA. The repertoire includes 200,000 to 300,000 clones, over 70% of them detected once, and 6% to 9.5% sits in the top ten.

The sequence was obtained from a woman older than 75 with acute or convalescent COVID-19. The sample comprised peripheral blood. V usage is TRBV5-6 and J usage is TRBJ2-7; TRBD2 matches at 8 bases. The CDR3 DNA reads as TGTGCCAGCAGCTTGTATGGGGGCGGGAGGTCCTACGAGCAGTACTTC. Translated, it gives CASSLYGGGRSYEQYF.